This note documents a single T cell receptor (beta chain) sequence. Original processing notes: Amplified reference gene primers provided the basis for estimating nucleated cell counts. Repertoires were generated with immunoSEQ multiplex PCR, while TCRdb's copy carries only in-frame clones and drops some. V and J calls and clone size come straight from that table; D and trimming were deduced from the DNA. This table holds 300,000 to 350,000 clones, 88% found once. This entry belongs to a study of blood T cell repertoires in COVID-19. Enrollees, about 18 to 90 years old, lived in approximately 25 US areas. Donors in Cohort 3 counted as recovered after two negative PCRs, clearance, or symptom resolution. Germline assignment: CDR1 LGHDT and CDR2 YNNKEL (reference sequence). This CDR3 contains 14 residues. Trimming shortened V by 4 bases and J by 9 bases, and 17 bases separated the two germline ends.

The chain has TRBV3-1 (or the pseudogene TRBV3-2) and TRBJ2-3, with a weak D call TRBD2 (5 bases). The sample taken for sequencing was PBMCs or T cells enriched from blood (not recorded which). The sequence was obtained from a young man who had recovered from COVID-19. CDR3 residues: CASSRGRDGDTQYF. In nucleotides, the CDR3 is TGTGCCAGCAGCCGAGGGCGCGATGGAGACACGCAGTATTTT.